The 27 T cell receptor beta chains below all came from one sample that was sequenced in a study of cytomegalovirus exposure and HLA in healthy donors. The PCR was carried out with 60 Vbeta primers and 13 Jbeta primers. Libraries were prepared by immunoSEQ multiplex PCR; TCRdb keeps only in-frame clonotypes and omits some of them. This sample's table has 130,000 to 150,000 clones. Sequenced input: PBMCs. The receptors stem from a male donor in good health and CMV-seronegative.

The chain joins TRBV18 to TRBJ1-1; 7 bases line up with TRBD1. The CDR3 is made up of 14 amino acids. V lost 4 bases, J lost 8 bases, and 10 bases stayed unmatched. Germline V gene sequence: CDR1 KGHSH, CDR2 LQKENI. The CDR3 loop reads CASSLGATGLEAFF. CDR3 DNA: TGTGCCAGCTCACTCGGCGCGACAGGGCTGGAAGCTTTCTTT.

This rearrangement joins TRBV14 to TRBJ1-6, with 10 positions matching TRBD1. With V trimmed by 5 bases and J by 13 bases, 8 bases remained unmatched. In germline, CDR1 is SGHDN, CDR2 FVKESK. This CDR3 comprises 14 residues. The CDR3 DNA reads as TGTGCCAGCAGCTGGGACAGGGGAGGCTCGCCCCTCCACTTT. Protein sequence: CASSWDRGGSPLHF.

The chain recombines TRBV28 with TRBJ2-4; the match to TRBD1 covers 12 bases. The CDR3 has 19 amino acids. Germline V gives CDR1 MDHEN, CDR2 SYDVKM. V was clipped by 5 bases and J by 1 base; unmatched bases: 12. CDR3 sequence (DNA): TGTGCCAGCAGTAGAATCGGGACAGGGGGCAAGAATGCCAAAAACATTCAGTACTTC. It specifies CASSRIGTGGKNAKNIQYF.

This sequence joins TRBV19 and TRBJ2-7, with TRBD2 matching 16 bases. This CDR3 spans 20 amino acids. Trimming cost V 3 bases and J 1 base; bases outside gene matches: 12. The germline V gene has CDR1 LNHDA and CDR2 SQIVND (reference sequence). As DNA, the CDR3 is TGTGCCAGTAGTATCCCGGCCGGGACTAGCGGGAGGGAACGGTCCTACGAGCAGTACTTC. Its protein product is CASSIPAGTSGRERSYEQYF.

V and J are TRBV7-3 and TRBJ2-5, with a possible D match to TRBD2 (5 bases). Trimming took off 2 bases at V and 2 bases at J, with 9 bases between the two ends. In germline, CDR1 is SGHTA, CDR2 FQGTGA. The CDR3 has 14 residues. In DNA, the CDR3 is TGTGCCAGCAGCTTAGAGGGCGTACAAGAGACCCAGTACTTC. As protein: CASSLEGVQETQYF.

The rearrangement links TRBV7-9 to TRBJ2-1, with 9 bases aligning to TRBD2. V dropped 5 bases and J dropped 3; count of bases not matched to a gene: 11. The germline CDR1 and CDR2 sequences are SEHNR and FQNEAQ (reference sequence). The CDR3 spans 17 residues. Here the CDR3 reads CASSKTLAGIDYNEQFF. DNA of the CDR3: TGTGCCAGCAGCAAAACCCTAGCGGGGATAGACTACAATGAGCAGTTCTTC.

V is TRBV5-1 and J is TRBJ2-1; TRBD2 is a possible D gene (7 bases). The CDR3 spans 16 residues. Germline CDR1 and CDR2: SGHRS and YFSETQ. V dropped 2 bases and J dropped 8 bases, with 20 bases sitting between them. In nucleotides, the CDR3 is TGCGCCAGCAGCTTCAAGGCTGCGGGGGCCTCGGATGAGCAGTTCTTC. As protein: CASSFKAAGASDEQFF. The whole variable domain, filled in from reference TRBV5-1 and TRBJ2-1, reads KAGVTQTPRYLIKTRGQQVTLSCSPISGHRSVSWYQQTPGQGLQFLFEYFSETQRNKGNFPGRFSGRQFSNSRSEMNVSTLELGDSALYLCASSFKAAGASDEQFFGPGTRLTVL.

The V and J genes are TRBV30 and TRBJ1-6, with no clear D. CDR3 length: 12 residues. Germline CDR1 reads GTSNPN; CDR2 reads SVGIG (reference sequence). V was pared by 6 bases and J by 7 bases, with 10 bases between. The chain's CDR3 is CACSRPNSPLHF. The CDR3 nucleotides read TGTGCCTGTAGCCGGCCGAATTCACCCCTCCACTTT.

The chain is built from TRBV7-6 and TRBJ2-1; D is unresolved. Trimming shortened V by 0 bases and J by 10 bases, and 10 bases separated the two germline ends. The CDR3 has 13 residues. CDR1 and CDR2 (germline): SGHVS, FNYEAQ. The CDR3 DNA reads as TGTGCCAGCAGCTTAGCTGGCGCGGAAGAGCAGTTCTTC. It yields the protein CASSLAGAEEQFF.

The rearrangement joins TRBV28 to TRBJ1-4; no clear D. Germline CDR1 reads MDHEN; CDR2 reads SYDVKM. Trimming cost V 1 base and J 10 bases, with 7 bases left between them. The CDR3 length is 12 residues. CDR3 sequence (DNA): TGTGCCAGCAGTTTATTAGTCGGAAAACTGTTTTTT. Its translation is CASSLLVGKLFF.

V and J are TRBV19 and TRBJ1-2; 7 positions match TRBD1. V dropped 5 bases and J dropped 6; count of bases not matched to a gene: 12. The CDR3 is 15 amino acids. Germline CDR1 is LNHDA and CDR2 is SQIVND (reference sequence). CDR3 in amino acids: CASSLYPTGSNGYTF. CDR3 nucleotides: TGTGCCAGTAGTCTCTACCCGACAGGGAGCAATGGCTACACCTTC.

The chain uses TRBV7-2 and TRBJ2-1; D may be TRBD2 (6 bases). CDR1 is SGHTA and CDR2 is FQGNSA in the germline V gene. Trimming removed 3 bases at V and 9 bases at J, with 12 bases between. The CDR3 length is 13 residues. The CDR3 nucleotides read TGTGCCAGCAGCTTGATGGAGGGTCGTGAGCAGTTCTTC. Encoded protein: CASSLMEGREQFF.

The chain combines TRBV9 with TRBJ2-7; 10 nucleotides agree with TRBD1. Losses at the gene ends were 4 bases for V and 3 bases for J; bases not matched to a gene: 4. The CDR3 runs to 14 residues. CDR1 SGDLS and CDR2 YYNGEE come from the germline V gene. The CDR3 DNA sequence: TGTGCCAGCAGCACCGGGACAGGGGACTACGAGCAGTACTTC. It specifies CASSTGTGDYEQYF.

V gene TRBV30 combines with J gene TRBJ1-1, with D possibly being TRBD1 (6 bases). V was cut by 3 bases and J by 5 bases, with 13 bases left in between. The length of the CDR3 is 13 residues. CDR1 and CDR2 (germline): GTSNPN, SVGIG (reference sequence). The CDR3 DNA follows: TGTGCCTGGAGCCTTTGGGGGACAACTGAAGCTTTCTTT. Protein product: CAWSLWGTTEAFF.

CDR3 DNA sequence: TGTGCCAGCAGTTTGTCCCCTCGGGGTGGTCCCTACGAGCAGTACTTC. This codes for CASSLSPRGGPYEQYF. This sequence joins TRBV27 and TRBJ2-7; tentatively, D is TRBD2 (5 bases). Trimming left V 3 bases short and J 2 bases short, with 17 bases between. The CDR3 length is 16 residues. The V gene's germline CDR1 is MNHEY and CDR2 SMNVEV (reference sequence).

The rearrangement joins TRBV5-4 to TRBJ2-3; 8 nucleotides line up with TRBD2. V shed 7 bases, J shed 3 bases, and the junction held 13 bases outside the gene matches. Germline loops: CDR1 SGHNT, CDR2 YYREEE (reference sequence). The CDR3 length is 16 residues. The CDR3 DNA sequence: TGTGCCAGCGGGGGTTTACGGGGGGGTGAAACAGATACGCAGTATTTT. Amino acid sequence: CASGGLRGGETDTQYF.

CDR3 residues: CASEEGNQPQHF. CDR3 DNA: TGTGCCAGCGAGGAGGGCAATCAGCCCCAGCATTTT. V and J are TRBV28 and TRBJ1-5; no definite D call. The ends were cut back, 8 bases at V and 2 bases at J, with 7 bases in the middle. This CDR3 comprises 12 residues. Germline CDR1 MDHEN, CDR2 SYDVKM.

The rearrangement joins TRBV7-6 to TRBJ2-7; 7 nucleotides match TRBD1. Germline CDR1 and CDR2: SGHVS and FNYEAQ. V was clipped by 1 base and J by 0 bases; unmatched bases: 3. The CDR3 runs to 15 residues. The CDR3 region is CASSLGAGGSYEQYF. The CDR3 nucleotides read TGTGCCAGCAGCTTAGGGGCAGGGGGCTCCTACGAGCAGTACTTC.

The chain combines TRBV11-2 with TRBJ1-5; D not resolved. The CDR3 consists of 13 residues. Germline CDR1 and CDR2: SGHAT and FQNNGV. V lost 1 base and J lost 6, with 7 bases in between. CDR3 protein: CASSLGERQPQHF. The CDR3 region has the DNA TGTGCCAGCAGCTTAGGAGAACGTCAGCCCCAGCATTTT. Looking up the rest from reference TRBV11-2 and TRBJ1-5 gives the full variable domain: EAGVAQSPRYKIIEKRQSVAFWCNPISGHATLYWYQQILGQGPKLLIQFQNNGVVDDSQLPKDRFSAERLKGVDSTLKIQPAKLEDSAVYLCASSLGERQPQHFGDGTRLSIL.

CDR3 bases: TGTGCCAGCAGTTTAGCCCCAGGGACCTACAATGAGCAGTTCTTC. Translation gives CASSLAPGTYNEQFF. The chain recombines TRBV27 with TRBJ2-1; possible D gene TRBD1, 5 bases. The germline gives CDR1 MNHEY, CDR2 SMNVEV (reference sequence). The CDR3 consists of 15 residues. V lost 2 bases, J lost 2 bases, and 10 bases lay in between.

This sequence joins TRBV4-1 and TRBJ2-6; unclear D gene. The CDR3 loop spans 13 amino acids. CDR1 is MGHRA and CDR2 is YSYEKL in the germline V gene. The ends were cut back, 3 bases at V and 3 bases at J, with 3 bases in the middle. The CDR3 region is CASSHHGANVLTF. In nucleotides, the CDR3 is TGCGCCAGCAGCCACCATGGGGCCAACGTCCTGACTTTC.

The chain joins TRBV9 to TRBJ1-1; 11 positions agree with TRBD1. The CDR3 runs 15 residues. V shed 0 bases and J 5 bases; nucleotides not matched to a gene: 3. Germline V gene data show CDR1 as SGDLS and CDR2 as YYNGEE. CDR3 nucleotide sequence: TGTGCCAGCAGCGTAGAGGGACAGGGGGGGACTGAAGCTTTCTTT. It is translated as CASSVEGQGGTEAFF.

CDR3 residues: CASSTRQPNYGYTF. DNA for the CDR3: TGTGCCAGCAGCACCAGACAGCCGAACTATGGCTACACCTTC. The gene calls are TRBV7-2 and TRBJ1-2; tentatively, D is TRBD1 (5 bases). The V gene lost 5 bases and the J gene lost 2 bases, with 12 bases spanning the gap. Germline V lookup: CDR1 SGHTA, CDR2 FQGNSA. This CDR3 comprises 14 residues. Based on the CDR3 plus reference TRBV7-2 and TRBJ1-2, the full variable domain is GAGVSQSPSNKVTEKGKDVELRCDPISGHTALYWYRQSLGQGLEFLIYFQGNSAPDKSGLPSDRFSAERTGGSVSTLTIQRTQQEDSAVYLCASSTRQPNYGYTFGSGTRLTVV.

J is TRBJ2-7 and V is TRBV6-6, with 9 bases lining up with TRBD2. CDR3 length: 16 residues. The ends lost 2 bases at V and 8 bases at J; junction bases unmatched: 13. Looked up from germline, CDR1 is MNHNY and CDR2 is SVGAGI (reference sequence). CDR3 nucleotides: TGTGCCAGCAGTTACGTCGGGGCGGCTAGCGGGGAGAAGCAGTACTTC. It is translated as CASSYVGAASGEKQYF.

V gene TRBV4-2 combines with J gene TRBJ1-2; 10 positions match TRBD1. Germline CDR1 reads LGHNA; CDR2 reads YNFKEQ. Trimming at V came to 3 bases and at J to 5 bases, leaving 12 bases not matched to a gene. The CDR3 runs to 17 residues. The CDR3 loop reads CASSQGRTGGLGYGYTF. In nucleotides, the CDR3 is TGTGCCAGCAGCCAGGGCCGGACAGGGGGTCTTGGGTATGGCTACACCTTC.

The chain combines TRBV7-9 with TRBJ2-7; TRBD1 matches at 11 bases. The CDR3 extends over 16 amino acids. V shed 5 bases, J shed 6 bases, and the junction held 12 bases outside the gene matches. Germline V CDR1 and CDR2: SEHNR, FQNEAQ (reference sequence). CDR3 nucleotides: TGTGCCAGCAGCCGACTTCTTGGACAGGGGGCTGGCGAGCAGTACTTC. Protein product: CASSRLLGQGAGEQYF.

The chain uses TRBV13 and TRBJ1-2; tentatively, D is TRBD1 (6 bases). The CDR3 is 14 amino acids. The V and J ends lost 5 bases and 4 bases respectively, with 14 bases between them. Germline loops: CDR1 PRHDT, CDR2 FYEKMQ (reference sequence). The CDR3 nucleotides read TGTGCCAGCAGCCCGGGGAGGGGGATCTATGGCTACACCTTC. This encodes CASSPGRGIYGYTF. Filled out from reference TRBV13 and TRBJ1-2, the complete variable domain reads AAGVIQSPRHLIKEKRETATLKCYPIPRHDTVYWYQQGPGQDPQFLISFYEKMQSDKGSIPDRFSAQQFSDYHSELNMSSLELGDSALYFCASSPGRGIYGYTFGSGTRLTVV.